Included here is one T cell receptor (beta chain) sequence, with context. The target antigen is unknown. Sequencing was performed with immunoSEQ multiplex PCR; in TCRdb, only in-frame clones are kept and a portion is missing. The sample holds around 300,000 clones, roughly 90% seen once. Sample treatment: about 20 received Ad26.COV2.S at low or high dose, single or two shots; several received placebo; per-sample allocation not given. The samples were gathered on day 63 after the first injection of vaccine or placebo. A Boston adult aged 18-55 years was the donor. The sample comes from a study of Ad26.COV2.S vaccination and SARS-CoV-2 variants. There are 13 residues in the CDR3. CDR1 is SNHLY and CDR2 is FYNNEI in the germline V gene. With 2 bases removed from V and 4 bases from J, the gap between germline ends came to 7 bases. Study-level findings and limits: Responses of T cells in total may have been underestimated by the TCR breadth and depth analyses.

This sequence was found in a person between 18 and 65 years old who received the Ad26.COV2.S COVID-19 vaccine or a placebo. The chain joins TRBV2 to TRBJ2-3, with D perhaps TRBD1 (5 bases). The specimen comprised peripheral blood, sampled in a trial of Ad26.COV2.S vaccine versus placebo. In DNA, the CDR3 is TGTGCCAGCAGTGAAACAGGCCCAGATACGCAGTATTTT. Translating it yields CASSETGPDTQYF.